This is a list of T cell receptor beta chains from one sample in a study of blood T cell repertoires in COVID-19. Assay: immunoSEQ multiplex PCR; the TCRdb copy retains only in-frame clones and omits some. The sample holds 100,000 to 150,000 clones, 86% seen once. The sample taken for sequencing was peripheral blood. These receptors were taken from a woman aged 70-85 years with COVID-19, enrolled during active disease. Both conserved end residues are part of each CDR3. A D gene is named only where the DNA matches it firmly. Size values are once, few and many counts, or a class for expanded clones, and some rows have none.

TRBJ1-6 TRBV11-2 - - TGTGCCAGCAGCTTAGCAGGGGATAATTCACCCCTCCACTTT CASSLAGDNSPLHF
TRBJ1-1 TRBV11-2 once - TGTGCCAGCAGCTTAGGGGGTCAGGGTGAAGCTTTCTTT CASSLGGQGEAFF
TRBJ2-5 TRBV12-3/TRBV12-4 - - TGTGCCAGCAGTTACAGACTAGTCGAGACCCAGTACTTC CASSYRLVETQYF
TRBJ2-7 TRBV11-2 - - TGTGCCAGCAGCTTAGGGGGGCCCGTTTCCTACGAGCAGTACTTC CASSLGGPVSYEQYF
TRBJ2-3 TRBV20-1 - - TGCAGTGCTGAGCTCGATACGCAGTATTTT CSAELDTQYF
TRBJ2-1 TRBV14 - - TGTGCCAGCAGCCAACGTTTCTGGCACAATGAGCAGTTCTTC CASSQRFWHNEQFF
TRBJ2-7 TRBV2 - - TGTGCCAGCCGCTACAGGGCTCCCGAGCAGTACTTC CASRYRAPEQYF
TRBJ2-7 TRBV6-5 - - TGTGCCAGGGAACCCCAGGGTTACGAGCAGTACTTC CAREPQGYEQYF
TRBJ1-2 TRBV3-1/TRBV3-2 - - TGTGCCAGCAGGGGCGCAGCAGCCCAATATGGCTACACCTTC CASRGAAAQYGYTF
TRBJ1-5 TRBV12-5 - - TGTGCTAGTGGTTCTTATCGGGGAACCGACATTAAGCCCCAGCATTTT CASGSYRGTDIKPQHF
TRBJ1-1 TRBV7-6 - - TGTGCCAGCAGCCCCAGGTCCATAGGCACTGAAGCTTTCTTT CASSPRSIGTEAFF
TRBJ1-1 TRBV19 - TRBD1 TGTGCCAGTAGTCTAGGGACAGGGACAACTGAAGCTTTCTTT CASSLGTGTTEAFF
TRBJ1-4 TRBV5-1 - - TGCGCCAGCAGCTTGGCCTTACAGGGATTCAGTAATGAAAAACTGTTTTTT CASSLALQGFSNEKLFF
TRBJ2-1 TRBV5-4 once - TGTGCCAGCAGCCCACCCTCAGGCGGGGCTTACAATGAGCAGTTCTTC CASSPPSGGAYNEQFF
TRBJ2-5 TRBV27 - - TGTGCCAGCAGTCCGACTAGGGAGACCCAGTACTTC CASSPTRETQYF
TRBJ1-5 TRBV5-6 - - TGTGCCAGCAACTTCGACGGACACAATCAGCCCCAGCATTTT CASNFDGHNQPQHF
TRBJ1-1 TRBV25-1 - TRBD1 TGTGCCAGCAGGAACCCAGGGGGGAACACTGAAGCTTTCTTT CASRNPGGNTEAFF
TRBJ2-1 TRBV6-6 - - TGTGCCAGCAGTTACTTCCAGCGGACCTACAATGAGCAGTTCTTC CASSYFQRTYNEQFF
TRBJ2-5 TRBV5-4 once - TGTGCCAGCAGCTTGGAGGGCACAGGGGAGACCCAGTACTTC CASSLEGTGETQYF
TRBJ1-2 TRBV3-1/TRBV3-2 - TRBD1 TGTGCCAGCAGCCAAAGACAGGGGGCGGCCTATGGCTACACCTTC CASSQRQGAAYGYTF
TRBJ2-7 TRBV10-3 - TRBD1 TGTGCCATCGGGTGGGACAGGGAACCTTACGAGCAGTACTTC CAIGWDREPYEQYF
TRBJ2-1 TRBV7-8 - TRBD1 TGTGCCAGCAGCTTAGTTGTTGGACAGGGAATCGGCAATGAGCAGTTCTTC CASSLVVGQGIGNEQFF
TRBJ1-5 TRBV28 once - TGTGCCAGCAGTCATATACCCACGGGAGGGAGCAATCAGCCCCAGCATTTT CASSHIPTGGSNQPQHF
TRBJ1-6 TRBV5-4 - TRBD1 TGTGCCAGCAGCTTGCAACAGGGGGCGCGAGCACCCCTCCACTTT CASSLQQGARAPLHF
TRBJ2-2 TRBV7-8 - TRBD1 TGTGCCAGCAGCTTAGACAGGGGTTTTAGCGGGGAGCTGTTTTTT CASSLDRGFSGELFF
TRBJ2-2 TRBV5-4 - - TGTGCCAGCAGCTTGGGAGGGCAAGTGAACACCGGGGAGCTGTTTTTT CASSLGGQVNTGELFF
TRBJ1-1 TRBV28 - TRBD1 TGTGCCAGCAGCCCAGTACAGGGGGCTGAAGCTTTCTTT CASSPVQGAEAFF
TRBJ1-4 TRBV6-5 - TRBD1 TGTGCCAGCAGGGACAGGGTGGCTAATGAAAAACTGTTTTTT CASRDRVANEKLFF